This TCR beta chain was obtained from a study of blood T cell repertoires in COVID-19. Study details: COVID-19 samples from acute and convalescent phases originated in the United States, Italy and Spain. In each case, the material was cDNA or gDNA derived from T cells, B-cell-depleted T cells, or PBMCs.

Produced via immunoSEQ multiplex PCR; TCRdb's table is partial and in-frame only. Seen here are about 220,000 clones, more than 80% observed once, and the top ten hold 3% to 3.5%. V dropped 3 bases and J dropped 3; count of bases not matched to a gene: 6. The germline V gene has CDR1 LNHDA and CDR2 SQIVND (reference sequence). The CDR3 consists of 16 residues. Enrolled through a virtual design, the participants were between 18 and 89 years of age and came from approximately 25 US areas. Participant reports of clinical history set cohort assignment. The chain employs TRBV19 and TRBJ1-5; 9 positions agree with TRBD1. The sequenced material came from PBMCs or T cells enriched from blood (not recorded which). The TCR was taken from a woman aged 18 to 35 in a cohort exposed to, infected with or recovered from COVID-19 (not recorded which). The CDR3 reads CASSIRTGDPNQPQHF. In nucleotides, the CDR3 is TGTGCCAGTAGTATCAGGACAGGGGACCCCAATCAGCCCCAGCATTTT.